A single sample is the source of the 26 T cell receptor beta chains below, sequenced in a study of multiple sclerosis patients with progressive multifocal leukoencephalopathy. Sequencing was performed with immunoSEQ multiplex PCR; in TCRdb, only in-frame clones are kept and a portion is missing. The data hold 25,000 to 35,000 clones, with about 90% observed a single time. Time point in this sample: time of PML onset. Sequenced material: PBMCs, taken from a patient treated with natalizumab. Receptor source: a human donor with progressive multifocal leukoencephalopathy.

The genes are TRBV5-6 and TRBJ1-5, with 7 positions matching TRBD1. This CDR3 spans 16 amino acids. Per germline, CDR1 SGHDT and CDR2 YYEEEE. The V gene end was trimmed by 0 bases and the J gene end by 0 bases; junction bases not matched to a gene: 3. The CDR3 nucleotides read TGTGCCAGCAGCTTGGGACAGGGACATAGCAATCAGCCCCAGCATTTT. Residues: CASSLGQGHSNQPQHF.

The chain is built from TRBV29-1 and TRBJ1-3; D may be TRBD1 (5 bases). Germline V lookup: CDR1 SQVTM, CDR2 ANQGSEA. Trimming pared 7 bases from V and 3 bases from J, leaving 13 bases between. This CDR3 comprises 13 residues. As DNA, the CDR3 is TGCAGCGGCCTTATTGGGGGTGGAAACACCATATATTTT. As protein: CSGLIGGGNTIYF.

This chain links TRBV27 with TRBJ2-6, with D unclear. V was pared by 8 bases and J by 0 bases, with 11 bases between. The germline V gene has CDR1 MNHEY and CDR2 SMNVEV (reference sequence). This CDR3 is 15 amino acids long. CDR3 region: CASATPSSGANVLTF. CDR3 coding DNA: TGTGCCAGCGCCACCCCGAGCTCTGGGGCCAACGTCCTGACTTTC.

The chain recombines TRBV7-2 with TRBJ2-7; either TRBD1 or TRBD2 may fit D (5 bases each). The CDR3 contains 13 residues. Germline loops: CDR1 SGHTA, CDR2 FQGNSA. Deletions cut 4 bases from V and 2 bases from J, with 9 bases between. CDR3 in DNA: TGTGCCAGCAGCTCCCGGGGCACCTACGAGCAGTACTTC. The encoded protein is CASSSRGTYEQYF.

This clone has only a few counts. The gene calls are TRBV5-4 and TRBJ2-1; 13 bases map to TRBD2. Germline lookup yields CDR1 SGHNT and CDR2 YYREEE (reference sequence). CDR3 length: 16 residues. Trimming took 4 bases from V and 6 from J; bases not matched to a gene: 7. CDR3 nucleotide sequence: TGTGCCAGCAGCCCAAAACTAGCGGGAGGGGGCAATGAGCAGTTCTTC. Translation gives CASSPKLAGGGNEQFF.

V is TRBV28 and J is TRBJ2-7, with TRBD1 matching 10 bases. CDR3 length equals 16 residues. After removal of 8 bases from V and 3 bases from J, the junction contained 13 bases not matched to a gene. Looked up from germline, CDR1 is MDHEN and CDR2 is SYDVKM. The CDR3 protein is CASWDRGSKKGYEQYF. The CDR3 DNA sequence: TGTGCCAGCTGGGACAGGGGTAGTAAAAAAGGCTACGAGCAGTACTTC.

This chain links TRBV11-2 with TRBJ2-1; D is ambiguous. Germline lookup yields CDR1 SGHAT and CDR2 FQNNGV. The CDR3 is made up of 13 amino acids. Trimming removed 2 bases from V and 4 bases from J, with 6 bases in between. In DNA form, the CDR3 reads TGTGCCAGCAGCTTATCTCCGTACAATGAGCAGTTCTTC. It translates to CASSLSPYNEQFF.

A word on this clone: A read error may account for a junction end that differs from germline. V gene TRBV7-2 combines with J gene TRBJ2-2; TRBD2 matches 10 bases. Germline CDR1 and CDR2: SGHTA and FQGNSA. This CDR3 has 16 amino acids. The CDR3 here is CASSLTGTSAAGEPFF. DNA of the CDR3: TGTGCCAGCAGCTTGACCGGGACTAGCGCCGCCGGGGAGCCGTTTTTT.

The CDR3 protein is CASRPGAGPGELFF. Written as DNA, the CDR3 is TGTGCCAGCAGACCTGGGGCCGGACCCGGGGAGCTGTTTTTT. The chain recombines TRBV5-5 with TRBJ2-2, with D possibly being TRBD1 (5 bases). The germline gives CDR1 SGHKS, CDR2 YYEKEE (reference sequence). V lost 5 bases, J lost 6 bases, and 14 bases lay in between. The length of the CDR3 is 14 residues.

This chain links TRBV16 with TRBJ1-4; D is perhaps TRBD1 (6 bases). CDR3 length equals 15 residues. Trimming pared 5 bases from V and 6 bases from J, leaving 16 bases between. Germline-derived CDR1 and CDR2 are KGHSY and FQNENV. CDR3 sequence (DNA): TGTGCCAGCAGCGTTCGGACAGCCCGCGATGAAAAACTGTTTTTT. It is translated as CASSVRTARDEKLFF.

This sequence joins TRBV7-7 and TRBJ2-3, with D unclear. The V end was cut by 5 bases, the J end by 4 bases, with 16 bases between. Germline V gene lookup returns CDR1 SSHAT and CDR2 FNYEAQ (reference sequence). The CDR3 has 15 amino acids. The chain's CDR3 is CASSPHPTGADTQYF. The DNA of the CDR3 is TGTGCCAGCAGCCCCCACCCCACTGGGGCAGATACGCAGTATTTT.

This rearrangement joins TRBV5-8 to TRBJ1-4, with D possibly matching TRBD1 (5 bases). Trimming pared 3 bases from V and 6 bases from J, leaving 21 bases between. The germline V gene encodes CDR1 SGHTS and CDR2 YDEGEE. This CDR3 has 17 residues. The CDR3 sequence: CASSSRHKGSGDEKLFF. The CDR3 nucleotides read TGTGCCAGCAGCTCAAGACATAAGGGGTCCGGAGATGAAAAACTGTTTTTT.

The chain has TRBV4-3 and TRBJ2-7; TRBD2 matches 7 bases. Looked up from germline, CDR1 is LGHNA and CDR2 is YSLEER. The CDR3 has 14 amino acids. V lost 2 bases to trimming and J lost 2 bases; unmatched junction nucleotides: 3. CDR3 residues: CASSQSGTTYEQYF. CDR3 sequence (DNA): TGCGCCAGCAGCCAATCTGGGACTACCTACGAGCAGTACTTC.

The sample holds one count of this clone. The V call is TRBV6-5, the J call TRBJ1-2; 7 nucleotides line up with TRBD1. The CDR3 runs 12 residues. CDR1 is MNHEY and CDR2 is SVGAGI in the germline V gene. Trimming took 8 bases from V and 4 from J; bases not matched to a gene: 4. As DNA, the CDR3 is TGTGCCAGCCGACAGGGAGCCTATGGCTACACCTTC. Its translation: CASRQGAYGYTF.

The chain is built from TRBV5-5 and TRBJ1-4; no definite D call. CDR1 is SGHKS, CDR2 YYEKEE, per germline (reference sequence). With 0 bases removed from V and 7 bases from J, the gap between germline ends came to 16 bases. The length of the CDR3 is 16 residues. The CDR3 loop is CASSLGPREGPEKLFF. The CDR3 region has the DNA TGTGCCAGCAGCTTGGGGCCACGTGAAGGGCCTGAAAAACTGTTTTTT.

This clone showed up just once. The chain uses TRBV19 and TRBJ1-1, with D perhaps TRBD1 (5 bases). Germline CDR1 reads LNHDA; CDR2 reads SQIVND (reference sequence). With 7 bases removed from V and 6 bases from J, the gap between germline ends came to 18 bases. This CDR3 comprises 14 residues. Here the CDR3 reads CASMDNGGKAEAFF. The CDR3 bases are TGTGCCAGTATGGACAATGGGGGGAAGGCTGAAGCTTTCTTT.

This clone showed up just a few times. The DNA for the CDR3 is TGTGCCAGCAGCTTGGCCGCAGGGAATTTGGACACTGAAGCTTTCTTT. This gives the protein CASSLAAGNLDTEAFF. The genes are TRBV5-6 and TRBJ1-1, with a weak D call TRBD1 (5 bases). CDR1 SGHDT and CDR2 YYEEEE come from the germline V gene. This CDR3 spans 16 amino acids. V lost 0 bases and J 3 bases, leaving 15 bases between the germline ends.

The gene calls are TRBV5-1 and TRBJ2-5, with 7 positions matching TRBD1. V trimming: 1 base; J trimming: 3 bases; junction bases outside the gene matches: 6. The germline V gene has CDR1 SGHRS and CDR2 YFSETQ. This CDR3 is 15 amino acids long. The CDR3 coding sequence is TGCGCCAGCAGCTTGCGGAATACAGGGGAAGAGACCCAGTACTTC. Translation: CASSLRNTGEETQYF. Full variable domain (rest looked up from reference TRBV5-1 and TRBJ2-5): KAGVTQTPRYLIKTRGQQVTLSCSPISGHRSVSWYQQTPGQGLQFLFEYFSETQRNKGNFPGRFSGRQFSNSRSEMNVSTLELGDSALYLCASSLRNTGEETQYFGPGTRLLVL.

In this sample, this clone turned up a few times. The chain employs TRBV12-5 and TRBJ1-1; D gene ambiguous. This CDR3 spans 12 amino acids. Per germline, CDR1 LGHNT and CDR2 FRNRAP. V was shortened by 0 bases and J by 1 base, with 0 bases between the two germline ends. The CDR3 DNA reads TGTGCTAGTGGTTTGGTGAACACTGAAGCTTTCTTT. Translating it yields CASGLVNTEAFF.

This chain links TRBV19 with TRBJ2-3; D not resolved. The length of the CDR3 is 14 residues. CDR1 is LNHDA, CDR2 SQIVND, per germline (reference sequence). With 6 bases removed from V and 6 bases from J, the gap between germline ends came to 16 bases. As DNA, the CDR3 is TGTGCCAGTAGAGGCAGGCTGGTGGGCGATACGCAGTATTTT. Translating gives CASRGRLVGDTQYF. Variable domain in full (rest from reference TRBV19 and TRBJ2-3): DGGITQSPKYLFRKEGQNVTLSCEQNLNHDAMYWYRQDPGQGLRLIYYSQIVNDFQKGDIAEGYSVSREKKESFPLTVTSAQKNPTAFYLCASRGRLVGDTQYFGPGTRLTVL.

J is TRBJ2-3 and V is TRBV27; D is unclear. Trimming took off 7 bases at V and 2 bases at J, with 16 bases between the two ends. The CDR3 spans 15 residues. Germline V CDR1 and CDR2: MNHEY, SMNVEV (reference sequence). CDR3: CASKPGQAYTDTQYF. Here the CDR3 DNA reads TGTGCCAGCAAGCCCGGGCAGGCCTACACAGATACGCAGTATTTT.

This chain joins TRBV13 and TRBJ2-7; D call uncertain. Germline V lookup: CDR1 PRHDT, CDR2 FYEKMQ (reference sequence). This CDR3 comprises 15 residues. The V and J ends lost 4 bases and 0 bases respectively, with 13 bases between them. For the CDR3, the DNA is TGTGCCAGCAGCTCATATCGACCAAGCTCCTACGAGCAGTACTTC. It specifies CASSSYRPSSYEQYF.

The chain combines TRBV6-5 with TRBJ1-4; D is ambiguous. V lost 1 base and J 2 bases, leaving 8 bases between the germline ends. Germline V lookup: CDR1 MNHEY, CDR2 SVGAGI. The CDR3 totals 15 residues. The CDR3 DNA is TGTGCCAGCAGTTACTTGAGCGCTACTAATGAAAAACTGTTTTTT. It specifies CASSYLSATNEKLFF.

The chain couples TRBV15 to TRBJ1-4; perhaps TRBD1 as D (5 bases). The CDR3 totals 16 residues. Germline V gene data show CDR1 as LNHNV and CDR2 as YYDKDF (reference sequence). V lost 1 base and J lost 3, with 12 bases in between. The CDR3 region has the DNA TGTGCCACCAGCAGAGGAGGTATAGGGGCTAATGAAAAACTGTTTTTT. Translating gives CATSRGGIGANEKLFF.

The rearrangement links TRBV7-9 to TRBJ2-3, with 8 bases lining up with TRBD1. The CDR3 has 15 residues. Trimming cost V 7 bases and J 3 bases; bases outside gene matches: 9. CDR1 is SEHNR, CDR2 FQNEAQ, per germline (reference sequence). The CDR3 is CASTKTTGDTDTQYF. CDR3 sequence (DNA): TGTGCCAGCACCAAGACGACAGGGGATACAGATACGCAGTATTTT.

The chain recombines TRBV4-1 with TRBJ1-4; 8 bases align to TRBD1. The ends lost 1 base at V and 3 bases at J; junction bases unmatched: 1. The CDR3 sequence is 15 residues long. The V gene's germline CDR1 is MGHRA and CDR2 YSYEKL. CDR3 sequence: CASSQGQGSNEKLFF. CDR3 coding DNA: TGCGCCAGCAGCCAAGGACAGGGGTCTAATGAAAAACTGTTTTTT.